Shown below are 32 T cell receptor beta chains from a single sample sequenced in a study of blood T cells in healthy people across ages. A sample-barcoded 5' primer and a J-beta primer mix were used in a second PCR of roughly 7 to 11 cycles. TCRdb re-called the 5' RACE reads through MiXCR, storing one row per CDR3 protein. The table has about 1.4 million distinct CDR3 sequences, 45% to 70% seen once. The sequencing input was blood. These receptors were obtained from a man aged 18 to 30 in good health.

The CDR3 DNA sequence: TGTGCCAGCAGTTCCACAGGGGGCCGGGGGCCCGTAGCTAACTATGGCTACACCTTC. This encodes CASSSTGGRGPVANYGYTF. The chain joins TRBV12-3 or TRBV12-4 to TRBJ1-2; 9 positions match TRBD1. The CDR3 has 19 residues. The V segment lost 4 bases and the J segment 0 bases; nucleotides outside the gene matches: 15.

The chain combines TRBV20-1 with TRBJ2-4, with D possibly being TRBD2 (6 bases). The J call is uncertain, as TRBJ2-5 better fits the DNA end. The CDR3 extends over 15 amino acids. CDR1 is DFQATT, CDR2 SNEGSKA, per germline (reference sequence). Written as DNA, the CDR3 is TGCAGTGCTAGAGATCTCGGGGGAAACCAAGAGACCCAGTACTTC. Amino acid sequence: CSARDLGGNQETQYF.

The CDR3 nucleotides read TGTGCCAGCACCCGGGACTCCCCGCAAACCCAGTACTTC. Residues: CASTRDSPQTQYF. The J gene is TRBJ2-5, the V gene TRBV7-9; TRBD2 is a possible D gene (6 bases). The CDR3 extends over 13 amino acids. With 7 bases removed from V and 8 bases from J, the gap between germline ends came to 17 bases. The germline V gene encodes CDR1 SEHNR and CDR2 FQNEAQ (reference sequence).

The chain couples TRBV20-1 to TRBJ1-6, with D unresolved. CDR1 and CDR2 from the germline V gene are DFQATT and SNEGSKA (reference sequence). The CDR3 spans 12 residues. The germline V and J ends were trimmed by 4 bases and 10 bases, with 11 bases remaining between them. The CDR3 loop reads CSAIRTTSPLHF. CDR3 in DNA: TGCAGTGCTATCCGGACCACGTCACCCCTCCACTTT.

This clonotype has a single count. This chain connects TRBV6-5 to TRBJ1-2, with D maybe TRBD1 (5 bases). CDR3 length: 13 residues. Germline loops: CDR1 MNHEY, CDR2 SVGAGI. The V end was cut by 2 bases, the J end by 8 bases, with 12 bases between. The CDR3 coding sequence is TGTGCCAGCAGTTACGCGGCAGGGAACGGCTACACCTTC. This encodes CASSYAAGNGYTF.

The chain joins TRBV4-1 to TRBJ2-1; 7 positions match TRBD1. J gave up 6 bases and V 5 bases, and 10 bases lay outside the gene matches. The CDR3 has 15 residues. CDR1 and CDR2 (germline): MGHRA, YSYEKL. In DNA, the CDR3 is TGCGCCAGCAGCAATAGACAGGGTTTTGGCAATGAGCAGTTCTTC. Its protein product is CASSNRQGFGNEQFF.

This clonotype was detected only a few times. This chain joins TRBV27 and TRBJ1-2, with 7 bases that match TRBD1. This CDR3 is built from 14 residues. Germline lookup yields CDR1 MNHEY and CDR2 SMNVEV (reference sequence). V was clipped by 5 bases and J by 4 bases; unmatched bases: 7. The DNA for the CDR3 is TGTGCCAGCAGTCGACAGGGTGGAACCTATGGCTACACCTTC. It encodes CASSRQGGTYGYTF.

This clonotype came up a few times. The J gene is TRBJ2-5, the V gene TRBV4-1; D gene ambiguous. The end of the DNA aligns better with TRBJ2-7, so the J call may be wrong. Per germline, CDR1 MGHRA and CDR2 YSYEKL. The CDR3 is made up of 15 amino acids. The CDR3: CASSQEIGQAYEQYF. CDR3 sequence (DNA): TGCGCCAGCAGCCAAGAAATCGGCCAGGCTTACGAGCAGTACTTC.

The CDR3 nucleotides read TGTGCCAGCAGCCAAGATTTTACCCGACGGGGGGGCACTAATGAGCAGTTCTTC. It is translated as CASSQDFTRRGGTNEQFF. This chain joins TRBV14 and TRBJ2-1; 8 nucleotides agree with TRBD2. Trimming took 0 bases from V and 7 from J; bases not matched to a gene: 14. There are 18 residues in the CDR3. CDR1 is SGHDN, CDR2 FVKESK, per germline.

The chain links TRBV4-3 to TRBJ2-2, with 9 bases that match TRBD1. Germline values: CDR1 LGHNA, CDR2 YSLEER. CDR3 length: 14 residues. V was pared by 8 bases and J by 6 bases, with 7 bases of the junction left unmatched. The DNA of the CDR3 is TGCGCCAGCGAATCGGACAGGGGCGCCGGGGAGCTGTTTTTT. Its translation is CASESDRGAGELFF.

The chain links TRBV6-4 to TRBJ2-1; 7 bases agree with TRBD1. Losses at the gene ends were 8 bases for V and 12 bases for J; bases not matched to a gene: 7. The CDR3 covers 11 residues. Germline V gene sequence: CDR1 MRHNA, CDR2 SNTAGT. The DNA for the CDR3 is TGTGCCAGCGGACTCGGACAGGCGCAGTTCTTC. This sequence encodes CASGLGQAQFF.

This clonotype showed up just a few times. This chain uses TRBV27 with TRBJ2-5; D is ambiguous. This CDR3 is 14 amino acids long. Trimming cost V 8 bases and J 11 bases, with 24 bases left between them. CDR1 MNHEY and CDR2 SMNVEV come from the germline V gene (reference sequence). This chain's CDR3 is CASCPGQNLREQYF. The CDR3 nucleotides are TGTGCCAGCTGCCCGGGTCAGAATCTCCGAGAGCAGTACTTC.

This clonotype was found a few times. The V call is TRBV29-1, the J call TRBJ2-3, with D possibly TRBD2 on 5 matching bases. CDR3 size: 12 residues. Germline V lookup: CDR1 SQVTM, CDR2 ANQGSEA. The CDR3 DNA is TGCAATGTTGGGGAGTCCACAGATACGCAGTATTTT. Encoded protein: CNVGESTDTQYF.

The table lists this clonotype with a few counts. The CDR3, as DNA: TGCGCCAGCAGCTTGGTATTAGCCGACCCGACCTACAATGAGCAGTTCTTC. Translating gives CASSLVLADPTYNEQFF. The chain recombines TRBV5-1 with TRBJ2-1; D unclear. Germline V lookup: CDR1 SGHRS, CDR2 YFSETQ. CDR3 length equals 17 residues. Trimming removed 0 bases from V and 2 bases from J, with 15 bases in between. Based on the CDR3 plus reference TRBV5-1 and TRBJ2-1, the full variable domain is KAGVTQTPRYLIKTRGQQVTLSCSPISGHRSVSWYQQTPGQGLQFLFEYFSETQRNKGNFPGRFSGRQFSNSRSEMNVSTLELGDSALYLCASSLVLADPTYNEQFFGPGTRLTVL.

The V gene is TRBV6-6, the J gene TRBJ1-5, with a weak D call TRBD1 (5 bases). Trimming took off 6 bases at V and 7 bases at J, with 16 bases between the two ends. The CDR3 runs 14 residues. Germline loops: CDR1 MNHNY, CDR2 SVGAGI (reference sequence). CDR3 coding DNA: TGTGCCAGCAGGGAGCAGGGTTTCTGGCAGCCCCAGCATTTT. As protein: CASREQGFWQPQHF.

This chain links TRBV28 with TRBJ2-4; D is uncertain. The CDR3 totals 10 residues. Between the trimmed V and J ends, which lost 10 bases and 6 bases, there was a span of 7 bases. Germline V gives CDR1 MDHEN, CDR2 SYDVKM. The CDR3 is CATQSNIQYF. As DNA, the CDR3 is TGTGCCACCCAATCAAACATTCAGTACTTC.

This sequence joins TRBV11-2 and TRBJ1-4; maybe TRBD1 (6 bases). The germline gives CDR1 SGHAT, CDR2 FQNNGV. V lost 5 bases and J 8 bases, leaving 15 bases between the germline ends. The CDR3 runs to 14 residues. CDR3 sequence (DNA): TGTGCCAGCAGCCCCCTAGGCGGGACAGAAAAACTGTTTTTT. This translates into CASSPLGGTEKLFF. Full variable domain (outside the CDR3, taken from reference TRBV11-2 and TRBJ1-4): EAGVAQSPRYKIIEKRQSVAFWCNPISGHATLYWYQQILGQGPKLLIQFQNNGVVDDSQLPKDRFSAERLKGVDSTLKIQPAKLEDSAVYLCASSPLGGTEKLFFGSGTQLSVL.

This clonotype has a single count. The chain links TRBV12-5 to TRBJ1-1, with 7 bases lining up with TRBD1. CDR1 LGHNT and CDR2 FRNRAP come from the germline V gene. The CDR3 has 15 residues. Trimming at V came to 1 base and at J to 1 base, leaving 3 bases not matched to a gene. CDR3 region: CASGLGDSQNTEAFF. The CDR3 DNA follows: TGTGCTAGTGGTTTGGGGGACAGCCAGAACACTGAAGCTTTCTTT.

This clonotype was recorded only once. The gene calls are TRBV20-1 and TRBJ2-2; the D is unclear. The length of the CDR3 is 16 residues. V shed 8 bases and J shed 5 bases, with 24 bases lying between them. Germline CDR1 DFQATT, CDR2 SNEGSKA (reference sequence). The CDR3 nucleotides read TGCAGTACCCGCAGAAGGCCTAGTATGGGGACCGGGGAGCTGTTTTTT. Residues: CSTRRRPSMGTGELFF.

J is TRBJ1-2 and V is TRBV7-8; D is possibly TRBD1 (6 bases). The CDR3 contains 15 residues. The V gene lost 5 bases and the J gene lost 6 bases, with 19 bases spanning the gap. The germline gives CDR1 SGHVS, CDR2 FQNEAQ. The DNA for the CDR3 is TGTGCCAGCAGCCGACTCGTGGCGGGGGCAGATGGCTACACCTTC. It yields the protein CASSRLVAGADGYTF.

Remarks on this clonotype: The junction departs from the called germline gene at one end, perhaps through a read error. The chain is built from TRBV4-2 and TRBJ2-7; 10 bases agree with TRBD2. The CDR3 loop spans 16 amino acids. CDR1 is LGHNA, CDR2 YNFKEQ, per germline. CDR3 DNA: TGTGCCAGTAGCCAAGGTGGGGCTAGCGGGAGTAACGAGCAGTACTTC. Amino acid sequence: CASSQGGASGSNEQYF.

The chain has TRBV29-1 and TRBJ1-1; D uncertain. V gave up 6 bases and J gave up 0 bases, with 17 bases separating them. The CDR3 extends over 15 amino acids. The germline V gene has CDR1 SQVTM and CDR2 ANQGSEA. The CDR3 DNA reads TGCAGCGTACTCGGACTACTCCCCATGAACACTGAAGCTTTCTTT. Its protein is CSVLGLLPMNTEAFF.

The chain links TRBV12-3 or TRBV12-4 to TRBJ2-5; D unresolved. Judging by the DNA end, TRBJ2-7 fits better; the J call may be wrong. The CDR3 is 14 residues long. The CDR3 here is CASSLVPIPYEQYF. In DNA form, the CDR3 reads TGTGCCAGCAGTTTAGTTCCAATTCCCTACGAGCAGTACTTC.

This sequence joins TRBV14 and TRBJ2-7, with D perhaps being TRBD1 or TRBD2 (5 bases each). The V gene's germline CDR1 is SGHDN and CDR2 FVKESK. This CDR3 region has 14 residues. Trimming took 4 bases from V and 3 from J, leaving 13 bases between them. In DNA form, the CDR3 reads TGTGCCAGCAGCCCCGGGACGGACAACTACGAGCAGTACTTC. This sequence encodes CASSPGTDNYEQYF. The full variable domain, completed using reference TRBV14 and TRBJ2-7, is EAGVTQFPSHSVIEKGQTVTLRCDPISGHDNLYWYRRVMGKEIKFLLHFVKESKQDESGMPNNRFLAERTGGTYSTLKVQPAELEDSGVYFCASSPGTDNYEQYFGPGTRLTVT.

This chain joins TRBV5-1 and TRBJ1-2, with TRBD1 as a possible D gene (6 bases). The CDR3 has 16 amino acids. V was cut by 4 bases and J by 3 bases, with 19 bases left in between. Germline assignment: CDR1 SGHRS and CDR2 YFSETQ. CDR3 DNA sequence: TGCGCCAGCAGCCCGATGCGGGGGGCGAGTCACTATGGCTACACCTTC. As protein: CASSPMRGASHYGYTF.

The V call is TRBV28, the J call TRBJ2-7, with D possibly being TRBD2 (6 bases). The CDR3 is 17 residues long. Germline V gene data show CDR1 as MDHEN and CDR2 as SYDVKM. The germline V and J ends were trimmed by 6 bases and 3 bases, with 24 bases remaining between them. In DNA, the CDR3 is TGTGCCAGCAGCCCCTGGGGCGCGGGGATAGGGGACTACGAGCAGTACTTC. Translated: CASSPWGAGIGDYEQYF.

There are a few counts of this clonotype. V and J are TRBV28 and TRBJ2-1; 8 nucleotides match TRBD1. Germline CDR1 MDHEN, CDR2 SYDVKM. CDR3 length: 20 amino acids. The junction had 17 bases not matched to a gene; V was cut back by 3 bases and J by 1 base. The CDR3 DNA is TGTGCCAGCAGTTTTTTCCCCACATCGGACAGGGAAAAGTCCTACAATGAGCAGTTCTTC. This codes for CASSFFPTSDREKSYNEQFF. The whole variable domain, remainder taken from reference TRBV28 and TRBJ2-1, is DVKVTQSSRYLVKRTGEKVFLECVQDMDHENMFWYRQDPGLGLRLIYFSYDVKMKEKGDIPEGYSVSREKKERFSLILESASTNQTSMYLCASSFFPTSDREKSYNEQFFGPGTRLTVL.

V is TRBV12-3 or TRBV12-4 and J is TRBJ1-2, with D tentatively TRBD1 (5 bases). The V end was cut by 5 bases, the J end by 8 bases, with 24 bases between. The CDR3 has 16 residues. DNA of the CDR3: TGTGCCAGCAGTCCTACGGGACTCAAGGACATGATGGGCTACACCTTC. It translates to CASSPTGLKDMMGYTF.

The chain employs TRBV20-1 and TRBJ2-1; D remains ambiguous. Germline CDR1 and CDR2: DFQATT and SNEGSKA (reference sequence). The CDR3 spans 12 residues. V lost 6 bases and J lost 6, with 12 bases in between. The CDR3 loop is CSAKRTVNEQFF. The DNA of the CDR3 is TGCAGTGCGAAAAGAACAGTCAATGAGCAGTTCTTC.

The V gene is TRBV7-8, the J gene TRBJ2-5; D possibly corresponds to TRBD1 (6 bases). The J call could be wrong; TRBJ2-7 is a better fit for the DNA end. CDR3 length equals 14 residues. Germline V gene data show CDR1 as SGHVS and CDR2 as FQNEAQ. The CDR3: CASSLRGQPHEQYF. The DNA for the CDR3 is TGTGCCAGCAGCTTACGTGGACAGCCCCACGAGCAGTACTTC.

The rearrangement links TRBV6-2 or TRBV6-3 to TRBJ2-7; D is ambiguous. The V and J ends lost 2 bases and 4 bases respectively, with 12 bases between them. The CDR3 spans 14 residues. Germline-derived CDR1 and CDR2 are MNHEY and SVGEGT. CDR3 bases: TGTGCCAGCAGTTACCGGCTACAACTTTACGAGCAGTACTTC. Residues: CASSYRLQLYEQYF.

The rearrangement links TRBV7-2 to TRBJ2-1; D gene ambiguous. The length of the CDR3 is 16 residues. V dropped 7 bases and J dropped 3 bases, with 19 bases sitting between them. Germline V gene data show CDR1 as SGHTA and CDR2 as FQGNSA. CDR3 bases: TGTGCCAGCACTCTTCGCCGTGGATACGGCTACAATGAGCAGTTCTTC. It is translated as CASTLRRGYGYNEQFF.